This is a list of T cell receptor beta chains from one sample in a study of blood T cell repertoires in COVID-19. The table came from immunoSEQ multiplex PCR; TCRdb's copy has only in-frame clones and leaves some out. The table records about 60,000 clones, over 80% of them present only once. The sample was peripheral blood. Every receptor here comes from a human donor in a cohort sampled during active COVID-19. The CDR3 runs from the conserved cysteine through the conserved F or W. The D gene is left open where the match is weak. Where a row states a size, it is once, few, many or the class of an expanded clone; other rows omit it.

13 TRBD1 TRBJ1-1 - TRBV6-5 CASSYRTGQEAFF TGTGCCAGCAGTTACCGGACAGGGCAAGAAGCTTTCTTT
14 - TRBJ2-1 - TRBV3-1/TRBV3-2 CASSSGTGLFQEFF TGTGCCAGCAGCTCAGGAACAGGGCTTTTTCAGGAGTTCTTC
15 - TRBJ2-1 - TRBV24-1 CATSSRSFSYNEQFF TGTGCCACCAGTTCTCGGTCTTTCTCCTACAATGAGCAGTTCTTC
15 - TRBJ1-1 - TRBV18 CASSLRAGGLTEAFF TGTGCCAGCTCATTACGGGCCGGGGGGTTGACTGAAGCTTTCTTT
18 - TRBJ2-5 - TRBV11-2 CASSFMLAHRGLQETQYF TGTGCCAGCAGCTTCATGCTAGCGCACAGGGGCCTCCAAGAGACCCAGTACTTC
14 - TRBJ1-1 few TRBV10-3 CAISDNRLGTEAFF TGTGCCATCAGTGATAACAGGTTGGGCACTGAAGCTTTCTTT
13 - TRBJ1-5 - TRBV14 CASSRGPNQPQHF TGTGCCAGCAGCCGCGGGCCAAATCAGCCCCAGCATTTT
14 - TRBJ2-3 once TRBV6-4 CASSDSGSTDTQYF TGTGCCAGCAGTGACAGCGGTAGCACAGATACGCAGTATTTT
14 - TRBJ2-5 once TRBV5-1 CASSFQGEGETQYF TGCGCCAGCAGCTTCCAGGGTGAAGGGGAGACCCAGTACTTC
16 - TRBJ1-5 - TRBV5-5 CASSFYLDRPGQPQHF TGTGCCAGCAGCTTCTACTTAGACAGGCCCGGTCAGCCCCAGCATTTT
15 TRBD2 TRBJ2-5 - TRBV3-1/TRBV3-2 CASRTSGGGKETQYF TGTGCCAGCAGGACTAGCGGGGGGGGGAAAGAGACCCAGTACTTC
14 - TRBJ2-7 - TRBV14 CASSQDWGHHEQYF TGTGCCAGCAGCCAAGATTGGGGGCACCACGAGCAGTACTTC
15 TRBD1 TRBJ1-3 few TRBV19 CASSISRGPGNTIYF TGTGCCAGTAGTATATCGAGGGGGCCTGGAAACACCATATATTTT